This entry describes one T cell receptor (beta chain). Germline CDR1 and CDR2: SQVTM and ANQGSEA. Germline trimming cut 6 bases from V and 0 bases from J; bases unmatched to any gene: 13. The CDR3 contains 18 residues. The data belong to a study of blood T cell repertoires in COVID-19. Method: immunoSEQ multiplex PCR; TCRdb's copy keeps in-frame clones and lacks some. In the table there are about 260,000 clones, around 84% of which are singletons. The sample comprised peripheral blood. The source of this sequence is a woman aged 55-75 years with COVID-19, enrolled during active disease. This chain joins TRBV29-1 and TRBJ2-1, with 11 bases lining up with TRBD2. As DNA, the CDR3 is TGCAGCGTCCGAGGGGGGACTAGCGGACCGAGCTCCTACAATGAGCAGTTCTTC. Its translation: CSVRGGTSGPSSYNEQFF.